This TCR beta chain was sequenced during a study of T-cell reconstitution after alpha-beta-depleted transplantation in children. This CDR3 spans 15 amino acids. The germline gives CDR1 MDHEN, CDR2 SYDVKM. The V segment lost 6 bases and the J segment 5 bases; nucleotides outside the gene matches: 12. Unique molecular identifiers featured in how the TCRbeta library was prepared. TCRdb re-analysed the PCR reads in MiXCR, keeping a single row per CDR3 protein. This table holds approximately 83,000 distinct CDR3 sequences, 7% to 10% found once. This clonotype was seen repeatedly, ten times or more. The chain has TRBV28 and TRBJ1-1; 7 bases align to TRBD1. The receptor was derived from a human donor who donated a stem cell graft to a child with congenital amegakaryocytic thrombocytopenia. This material consisted of PBMCs from the stem cell graft donor, taken from the stem cell graft. In nucleotides, the CDR3 is TGTGCCAGCAGATCCCCCCCCAGGGGGAATACTGAAGCTTTCTTT. Translated, it gives CASRSPPRGNTEAFF.